The 31 T cell receptor beta chains in this list originate from one sample, sequenced in a study of vaccination and CD4 T cells after COVID-19. The treatment was: approximately nine-day PBMC culture with coronavirus spike peptide pools or control peptides (ViraFEST assay). With the Oncomine TCR Beta short-read assay, DNA from cultured CD4+ T cells was sequenced. TCRdb redid the calling of the PCR reads with MiXCR, one entry per CDR3 protein. The table has 12,000 or so distinct CDR3 sequences, around 61% seen once. For these TCRs, the target antigens are not known. The sample comprised CD4+ T cells from blood, cultured in vitro. The receptors were sampled from a human donor who had recovered from COVID-19.

This clonotype has more than one count but fewer than ten. The J gene is TRBJ2-2, the V gene TRBV7-9; the match to TRBD1 covers 8 bases. V was pared by 1 base and J by 5 bases, with 3 bases of the junction left unmatched. CDR1 is SEHNR, CDR2 FQNEAQ, per germline (reference sequence). This CDR3 spans 15 amino acids. The DNA for the CDR3 is TGTGCCAGCAGCTTAGACACAGGGGGTACCGGGGAGCTGTTTTTT. Its translation is CASSLDTGGTGELFF.

The chain couples TRBV5-4 to TRBJ2-2, with 7 bases fitting TRBD2. Per germline, CDR1 SGHNT and CDR2 YYREEE (reference sequence). The CDR3 loop spans 17 amino acids. J gave up 0 bases and V 0 bases, and 5 bases lay outside the gene matches. CDR3 coding DNA: TGTGCCAGCAGCTTGGCCACGGGAGGACCGAACACCGGGGAGCTGTTTTTT. Its protein product is CASSLATGGPNTGELFF.

The chain joins TRBV2 to TRBJ2-1; D unclear. The ends were cut back, 6 bases at V and 9 bases at J, with 15 bases in the middle. This CDR3 is 13 amino acids long. CDR1 is SNHLY, CDR2 FYNNEI, per germline. In DNA form, the CDR3 reads TGTGCCAGCAGGGTGGAGAGAGATGGTGAGCAGTTCTTC. Translation: CASRVERDGEQFF.

The chain joins TRBV27 to TRBJ1-6; 8 bases align to TRBD1. This CDR3 region has 12 residues. V lost 8 bases, J lost 9 bases, and 3 bases stayed unmatched. Germline CDR1 and CDR2: MNHEY and SMNVEV (reference sequence). CDR3 in DNA: TGTGCCAGCGGACAGGGTTTTTCACCCCTCCACTTT. Encoded protein: CASGQGFSPLHF.

The CDR3 sequence is CAISESQGRNQPQHF. DNA of the CDR3: TGTGCCATCAGTGAGTCTCAGGGGCGCAATCAGCCCCAGCATTTT. The chain is built from TRBV10-3 and TRBJ1-5, with D possibly matching TRBD1 (6 bases). CDR3 length equals 15 residues. Trimming shortened V by 0 bases and J by 2 bases, and 8 bases separated the two germline ends. The germline CDR1 and CDR2 sequences are ENHRY and SYGVKD.

The rearrangement links TRBV7-9 to TRBJ2-3, with a possible D match to TRBD2 (5 bases). Per germline, CDR1 SEHNR and CDR2 FQNEAQ (reference sequence). Trimming took off 5 bases at V and 4 bases at J, with 10 bases between the two ends. This CDR3 is built from 13 residues. CDR3: CASSLLEADTQYF. The CDR3 nucleotides read TGTGCCAGCAGCCTACTAGAGGCAGATACGCAGTATTTT. Based on the CDR3 plus reference TRBV7-9 and TRBJ2-3, the full variable domain is DTGVSQNPRHKITKRGQNVTFRCDPISEHNRLYWYRQTLGQGPEFLTYFQNEAQLEKSRLLSDRFSAERPKGSFSTLEIQRTEQGDSAMYLCASSLLEADTQYFGPGTRLTVL.

This chain uses TRBV10-3 with TRBJ2-5; the D gene could be TRBD1 or TRBD2 (5 bases each). CDR3 size: 13 residues. V was cut by 10 bases and J by 5 bases, with 17 bases left in between. CDR1 and CDR2 (germline): ENHRY, SYGVKD. CDR3: CARWGRGLETQYF. The CDR3 bases are TGTGCCAGGTGGGGGAGAGGTTTGGAGACCCAGTACTTC.

The chain couples TRBV19 to TRBJ2-1, with 8 bases matching TRBD1. Per germline, CDR1 LNHDA and CDR2 SQIVND (reference sequence). The length of the CDR3 is 15 residues. J was trimmed by 4 bases and V by 5 bases; bases with no gene match: 7. The CDR3 reads CASSPRTGKYNEQFF. The CDR3 DNA reads as TGTGCCAGTAGTCCTAGGACAGGGAAATACAATGAGCAGTTCTTC. Combining the CDR3 with reference TRBV19 and TRBJ2-1 gives the whole variable domain DGGITQSPKYLFRKEGQNVTLSCEQNLNHDAMYWYRQDPGQGLRLIYYSQIVNDFQKGDIAEGYSVSREKKESFPLTVTSAQKNPTAFYLCASSPRTGKYNEQFFGPGTRLTVL.

J is TRBJ2-7 and V is TRBV6-4, with TRBD1 matching over 7 bases. This CDR3 region has 14 residues. Per the germline V gene, CDR1 is MRHNA and CDR2 is SNTAGT. After removal of 6 bases from V and 3 bases from J, the junction contained 8 bases not matched to a gene. The CDR3 DNA reads as TGTGCCAGCAGCGACAGGGAAAACAGCTACGAGCAGTACTTC. Its protein is CASSDRENSYEQYF.

This chain links TRBV30 with TRBJ1-2; 9 bases match TRBD1. V shed 3 bases, J shed 4 bases, and the junction held 9 bases outside the gene matches. The CDR3 is 15 residues long. The germline CDR1 and CDR2 sequences are GTSNPN and SVGIG (reference sequence). This chain's CDR3 is CAWREQGALGYGYTF. The CDR3 coding sequence is TGTGCCTGGAGGGAACAGGGGGCGCTGGGCTATGGCTACACCTTC.

V usage is TRBV20-1 and J usage is TRBJ2-3; 11 nucleotides agree with TRBD2. The CDR3 runs to 17 residues. Germline V CDR1 and CDR2: DFQATT, SNEGSKA (reference sequence). With 6 bases clipped from V and 4 bases from J, the junction kept 15 bases outside the gene matches. The CDR3 coding sequence is TGCAGTGCCGCCGTGGTAGCGGGAGGGGGGTTATCAGATACGCAGTATTTT. It specifies CSAAVVAGGGLSDTQYF.

This clonotype is classed as medium-sized. The chain uses TRBV7-7 and TRBJ2-3; maybe TRBD1 (5 bases). Trimming took 5 bases from V and 2 from J, leaving 8 bases between them. CDR1 and CDR2 from the germline V gene are SSHAT and FNYEAQ (reference sequence). This CDR3 is built from 13 residues. The CDR3 DNA follows: TGTGCCAGCAGCCGACAGATCACAGATACGCAGTATTTT. It is translated as CASSRQITDTQYF.

The gene calls are TRBV28 and TRBJ1-5; D not resolved. The ends were cut back, 5 bases at V and 0 bases at J, with 17 bases in the middle. Germline V CDR1 and CDR2: MDHEN, SYDVKM. CDR3 length equals 17 residues. Here the CDR3 reads CASSPRAGLDSNQPQHF. DNA of the CDR3: TGTGCCAGCAGTCCAAGGGCTGGGCTCGATAGCAATCAGCCCCAGCATTTT.

This clonotype came up once. This chain connects TRBV6-2 or TRBV6-3 to TRBJ2-7; TRBD2 aligns across 7 bases. V shed 7 bases, J shed 0 bases, and the junction held 6 bases outside the gene matches. Germline-derived CDR1 and CDR2 are MNHEY and SVGEGT. The CDR3 is made up of 14 amino acids. CDR3 residues: CASKPSGISYEQYF. The CDR3, as DNA: TGTGCCAGCAAGCCGAGCGGGATCTCCTACGAGCAGTACTTC.

V gene TRBV6-1 combines with J gene TRBJ1-6; D gene ambiguous. CDR1 MNHNS and CDR2 SASEGT come from the germline V gene. This CDR3 region has 13 residues. V was pared by 6 bases and J by 6 bases, with 9 bases between. CDR3 nucleotides: TGTGCCAGCAGACGGTTCCCTAATTCACCCCTCCACTTT. Its protein is CASRRFPNSPLHF.

This clonotype turned up a few times. The rearrangement links TRBV20-1 to TRBJ1-5; D is perhaps TRBD1 (5 bases). The CDR3 has 15 amino acids. V gave up 2 bases and J gave up 6 bases, with 17 bases separating them. From germline, CDR1 is DFQATT and CDR2 SNEGSKA (reference sequence). This chain's CDR3 is CSARPPGGLGQPQHF. CDR3 in DNA: TGCAGTGCTAGACCCCCCGGGGGTTTGGGTCAGCCCCAGCATTTT.

V usage is TRBV2 and J usage is TRBJ2-6, with 7 bases aligning to TRBD1. The CDR3 is 20 amino acids. Germline CDR1 reads SNHLY; CDR2 reads FYNNEI. J was trimmed by 0 bases and V by 7 bases; bases with no gene match: 18. The CDR3 coding sequence is TGTGCCAGCAAAGGGCACCCTGGGACAGCCCCAAACTCTGGGGCCAACGTCCTGACTTTC. This sequence encodes CASKGHPGTAPNSGANVLTF.

The J gene is TRBJ1-5, the V gene TRBV20-1; no clear D. CDR3 length: 14 amino acids. V was shortened by 1 base and J by 0 bases, with 7 bases between the two germline ends. Germline V CDR1 and CDR2: DFQATT, SNEGSKA (reference sequence). CDR3 DNA: TGCAGTGCTAGAGGGCCTTATAGCAATCAGCCCCAGCATTTT. The encoded protein is CSARGPYSNQPQHF.

The chain has TRBV20-1 and TRBJ2-7, with 11 bases that match TRBD2. Losses at the gene ends were 1 base for V and 0 bases for J; bases not matched to a gene: 5. From germline, CDR1 is DFQATT and CDR2 SNEGSKA (reference sequence). The CDR3 contains 16 residues. The CDR3 region is CSARVLAGGFSYEQYF. For the CDR3, the DNA is TGCAGTGCTAGAGTCCTAGCGGGAGGCTTCTCCTACGAGCAGTACTTC.

V usage is TRBV14 and J usage is TRBJ1-6; D is undetermined. The CDR3 has 13 amino acids. Between the trimmed V and J ends, which lost 2 bases and 5 bases, there was a span of 4 bases. Germline V CDR1 and CDR2: SGHDN, FVKESK. CDR3 amino acids: CASSQQHNSPLHF. CDR3 in DNA: TGTGCCAGCAGCCAACAGCATAATTCACCCCTCCACTTT.

The chain links TRBV28 to TRBJ1-3; a possible D gene is TRBD1 (6 bases). This CDR3 has 15 amino acids. V lost 2 bases, J lost 2 bases, and 10 bases lay in between. Germline V gene data show CDR1 as MDHEN and CDR2 as SYDVKM. The CDR3 coding sequence is TGTGCCAGCAGTTTACCTACAGGGACTGGAAACACCATATATTTT. This encodes CASSLPTGTGNTIYF.

The chain is built from TRBV24-1 and TRBJ2-3; TRBD2 matches at 8 bases. This CDR3 region has 15 residues. Germline CDR1 is KGHDR and CDR2 is SFDVKD. After removal of 1 base from V and 2 bases from J, the junction contained 1 base not matched to a gene. The CDR3 spells CATSDLAGDTDTQYF. CDR3 nucleotide sequence: TGTGCCACCAGTGATTTAGCGGGAGACACAGATACGCAGTATTTT.

There are a few counts of this clonotype. V usage is TRBV20-1 and J usage is TRBJ2-2; the match to TRBD2 covers 16 bases. Germline V gene sequence: CDR1 DFQATT, CDR2 SNEGSKA (reference sequence). The CDR3 totals 16 residues. The CDR3 spells CSGGTSGRADTGELFF. Written as DNA, the CDR3 is TGCAGCGGCGGGACTAGCGGGAGGGCCGACACCGGGGAGCTGTTTTTT.

This clonotype has more than one count but fewer than ten. The chain couples TRBV19 to TRBJ1-5; maybe TRBD1 (5 bases). V lost 4 bases and J lost 1, with 17 bases in between. The CDR3 totals 17 residues. The germline V gene has CDR1 LNHDA and CDR2 SQIVND (reference sequence). The CDR3 nucleotides read TGTGCCAGTAGTACAGGGACCGGGTACCACAGCAATCAGCCCCAGCATTTT. Amino acid sequence: CASSTGTGYHSNQPQHF.

The CDR3 sequence: CSAREVRNEKLFF. In DNA form, the CDR3 reads TGCAGTGCTAGAGAGGTCAGGAATGAAAAACTGTTTTTT. The V gene is TRBV20-1, the J gene TRBJ1-4; D call uncertain. Trimming pared 0 bases from V and 5 bases from J, leaving 7 bases between. The CDR3 runs to 13 residues. Per the germline V gene, CDR1 is DFQATT and CDR2 is SNEGSKA (reference sequence).

The chain uses TRBV20-1 and TRBJ2-5, with TRBD1 identical over 9 bases. V lost 1 base, J lost 1 base, and 1 base stayed unmatched. Germline CDR1 DFQATT, CDR2 SNEGSKA (reference sequence). The CDR3 contains 14 residues. The CDR3 reads CSARGDRAQETQYF. The CDR3, as DNA: TGCAGTGCTAGAGGGGACAGGGCCCAAGAGACCCAGTACTTC.

The chain links TRBV6-1 to TRBJ2-5; 9 bases align to TRBD2. This CDR3 is 16 amino acids long. V was pared by 2 bases and J by 5 bases, with 9 bases of the junction left unmatched. Germline V gene data show CDR1 as MNHNS and CDR2 as SASEGT. The CDR3 nucleotides read TGTGCCAGCAGTGAAAGGGTAGGCGGGAGGGCCGAGACCCAGTACTTC. Its protein is CASSERVGGRAETQYF.

This clonotype was observed a handful of times. CDR3 in amino acids: CASSILHANNSPLHF. DNA for the CDR3: TGTGCCAGTAGTATCTTACACGCGAATAATTCACCCCTCCACTTT. The rearrangement uses TRBV19 and TRBJ1-6; D gene uncertain. The germline V gene has CDR1 LNHDA and CDR2 SQIVND (reference sequence). The V gene lost 3 bases and the J gene lost 5 bases, with 11 bases spanning the gap. The CDR3 is 15 residues long.

This chain links TRBV24-1 with TRBJ2-1; D is ambiguous. V was trimmed by 0 bases and J by 9 bases, leaving 2 bases between them. Germline lookup yields CDR1 KGHDR and CDR2 SFDVKD. This CDR3 is 11 amino acids long. The CDR3 region is CATSDLAEQFF. The CDR3 DNA is TGTGCCACCAGTGATTTGGCTGAGCAGTTCTTC.

The chain combines TRBV6-5 with TRBJ2-7, with 10 nucleotides matching TRBD1. Per the germline V gene, CDR1 is MNHEY and CDR2 is SVGAGI. The CDR3 has 13 residues. V was pared by 4 bases and J by 4 bases, with 1 base of the junction left unmatched. CDR3 sequence reads: CASSSDRGYEQYF. CDR3 bases: TGTGCCAGCAGTTCGGACAGGGGGTACGAGCAGTACTTC.

This clonotype was recorded a few times. The chain combines TRBV2 with TRBJ2-1; 7 bases fit TRBD2. V gave up 6 bases and J gave up 9 bases; unmatched junction bases: 5. The CDR3 contains 12 residues. CDR1 SNHLY and CDR2 FYNNEI come from the germline V gene. In DNA form, the CDR3 reads TGTGCCAGCAGCCTGACTAGCCGTGAGCAGTTCTTC. Protein: CASSLTSREQFF.